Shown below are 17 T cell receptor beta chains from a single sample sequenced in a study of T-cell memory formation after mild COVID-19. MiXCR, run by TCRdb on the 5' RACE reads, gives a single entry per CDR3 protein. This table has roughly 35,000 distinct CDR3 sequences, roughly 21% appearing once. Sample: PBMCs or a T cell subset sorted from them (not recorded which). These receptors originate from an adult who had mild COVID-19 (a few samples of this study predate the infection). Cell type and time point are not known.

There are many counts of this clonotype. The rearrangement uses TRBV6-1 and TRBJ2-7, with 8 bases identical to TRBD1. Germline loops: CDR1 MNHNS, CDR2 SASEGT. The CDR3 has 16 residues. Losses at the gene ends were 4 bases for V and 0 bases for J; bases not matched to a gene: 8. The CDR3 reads CASSVGQGASSYEQYF. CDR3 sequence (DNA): TGTGCCAGCAGTGTAGGGCAGGGGGCGTCCTCCTACGAGCAGTACTTC.

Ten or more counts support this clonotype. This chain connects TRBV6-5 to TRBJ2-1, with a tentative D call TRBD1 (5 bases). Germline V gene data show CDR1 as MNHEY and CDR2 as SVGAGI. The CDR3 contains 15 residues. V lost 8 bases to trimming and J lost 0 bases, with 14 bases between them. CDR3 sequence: CASRIGVVSYNEQFF. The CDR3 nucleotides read TGTGCCAGCCGTATAGGGGTAGTCTCCTACAATGAGCAGTTCTTC.

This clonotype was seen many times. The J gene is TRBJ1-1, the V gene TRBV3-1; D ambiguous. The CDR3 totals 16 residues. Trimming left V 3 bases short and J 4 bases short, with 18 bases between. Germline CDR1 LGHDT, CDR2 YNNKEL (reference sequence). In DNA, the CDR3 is TGTGCCAGCAGCCAGTATTCGGGGAAACGGAGCACTGAAGCTTTCTTT. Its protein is CASSQYSGKRSTEAFF.

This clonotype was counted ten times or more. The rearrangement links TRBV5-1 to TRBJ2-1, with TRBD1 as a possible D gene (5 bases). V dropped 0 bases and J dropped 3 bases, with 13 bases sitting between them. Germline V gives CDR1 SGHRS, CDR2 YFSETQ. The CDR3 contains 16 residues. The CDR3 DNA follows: TGCGCCAGCAGCTTGGCTACCTCAGGGATCTACAATGAGCAGTTCTTC. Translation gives CASSLATSGIYNEQFF. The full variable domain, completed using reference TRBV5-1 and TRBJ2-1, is KAGVTQTPRYLIKTRGQQVTLSCSPISGHRSVSWYQQTPGQGLQFLFEYFSETQRNKGNFPGRFSGRQFSNSRSEMNVSTLELGDSALYLCASSLATSGIYNEQFFGPGTRLTVL.

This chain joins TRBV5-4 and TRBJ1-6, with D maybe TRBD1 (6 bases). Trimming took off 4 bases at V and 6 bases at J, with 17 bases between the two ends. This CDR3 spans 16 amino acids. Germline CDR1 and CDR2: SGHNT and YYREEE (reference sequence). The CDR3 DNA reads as TGTGCCAGCAGCCCGGAGACAGGAGGGGGTAATTCACCCCTCCACTTT. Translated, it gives CASSPETGGGNSPLHF.

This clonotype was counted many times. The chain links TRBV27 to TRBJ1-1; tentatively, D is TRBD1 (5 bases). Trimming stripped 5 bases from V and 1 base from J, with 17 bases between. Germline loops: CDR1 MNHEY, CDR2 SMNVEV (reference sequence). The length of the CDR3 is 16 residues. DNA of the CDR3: TGTGCCAGCAGTCGCCCTGGCGGCCAGGGGAACACTGAAGCTTTCTTT. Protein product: CASSRPGGQGNTEAFF.

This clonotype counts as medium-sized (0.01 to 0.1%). For the CDR3, the DNA is TGTGCCAGCAGCTTAGCGCGTACTAGCGGGAGTGAAACCCAGTACTTC. It yields the protein CASSLARTSGSETQYF. The genes are TRBV7-2 and TRBJ2-5; 11 bases fit TRBD2. Germline V lookup: CDR1 SGHTA, CDR2 FQGNSA. The CDR3 has 16 amino acids. Germline trimming cut 0 bases from V and 8 bases from J; bases unmatched to any gene: 8.

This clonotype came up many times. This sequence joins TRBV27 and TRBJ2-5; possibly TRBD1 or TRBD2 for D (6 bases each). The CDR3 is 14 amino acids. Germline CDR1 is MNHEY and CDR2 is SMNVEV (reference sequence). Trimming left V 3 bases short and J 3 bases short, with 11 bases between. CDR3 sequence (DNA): TGTGCCAGCAGTTTGACGGGGGCGGAAGAGACCCAGTACTTC. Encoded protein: CASSLTGAEETQYF.

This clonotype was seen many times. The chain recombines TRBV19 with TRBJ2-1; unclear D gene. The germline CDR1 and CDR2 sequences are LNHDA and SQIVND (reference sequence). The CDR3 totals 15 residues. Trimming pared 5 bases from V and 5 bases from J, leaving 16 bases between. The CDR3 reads CASSARMGSHNEQFF. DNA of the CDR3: TGTGCCAGTAGTGCCCGGATGGGCAGCCACAATGAGCAGTTCTTC.

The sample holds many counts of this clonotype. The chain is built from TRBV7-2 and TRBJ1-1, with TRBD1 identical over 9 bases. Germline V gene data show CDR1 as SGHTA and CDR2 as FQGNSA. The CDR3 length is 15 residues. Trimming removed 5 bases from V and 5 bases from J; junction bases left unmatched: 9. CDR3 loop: CASSTTTGGATEAFF. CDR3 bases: TGTGCCAGCAGCACCACAACAGGGGGCGCGACTGAAGCTTTCTTT.

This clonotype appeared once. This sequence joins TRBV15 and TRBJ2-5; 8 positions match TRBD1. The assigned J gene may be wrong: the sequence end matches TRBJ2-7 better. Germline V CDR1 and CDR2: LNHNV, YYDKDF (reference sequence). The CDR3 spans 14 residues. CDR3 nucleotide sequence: TGTGCCACCAGCAGGGACAGGGTATCCTACGAGCAGTACTTC. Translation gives CATSRDRVSYEQYF.

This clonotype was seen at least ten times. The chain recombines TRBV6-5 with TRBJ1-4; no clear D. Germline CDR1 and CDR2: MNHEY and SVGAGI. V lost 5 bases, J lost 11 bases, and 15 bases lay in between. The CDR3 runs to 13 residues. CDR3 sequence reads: CASSTGVRSKLFF. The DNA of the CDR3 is TGTGCCAGCAGTACCGGGGTCCGTAGTAAACTGTTTTTT.

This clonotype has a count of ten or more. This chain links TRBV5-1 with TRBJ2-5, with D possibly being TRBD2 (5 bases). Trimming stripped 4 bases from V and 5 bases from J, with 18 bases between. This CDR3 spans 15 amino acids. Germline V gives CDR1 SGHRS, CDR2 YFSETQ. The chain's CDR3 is CASSPPGSDVETQYF. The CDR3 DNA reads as TGCGCCAGCAGCCCCCCGGGGAGTGACGTCGAGACCCAGTACTTC.

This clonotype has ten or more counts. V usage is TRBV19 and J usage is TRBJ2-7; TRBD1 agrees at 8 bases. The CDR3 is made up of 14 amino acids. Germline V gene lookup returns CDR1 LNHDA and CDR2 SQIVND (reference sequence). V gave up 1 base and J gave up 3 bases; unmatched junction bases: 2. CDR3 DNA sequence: TGTGCCAGTAGTATAGGACAGGGGCACTACGAGCAGTACTTC. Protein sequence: CASSIGQGHYEQYF. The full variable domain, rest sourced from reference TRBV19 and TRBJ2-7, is DGGITQSPKYLFRKEGQNVTLSCEQNLNHDAMYWYRQDPGQGLRLIYYSQIVNDFQKGDIAEGYSVSREKKESFPLTVTSAQKNPTAFYLCASSIGQGHYEQYFGPGTRLTVT.

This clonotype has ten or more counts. In nucleotides, the CDR3 is TGCGCCAGCAGCTTCAGAGACAGAAGGAACACTGAAGCTTTCTTT. Amino acid sequence: CASSFRDRRNTEAFF. V usage is TRBV5-1 and J usage is TRBJ1-1; a possible D gene is TRBD1 (5 bases). The V end was cut by 2 bases, the J end by 1 base, with 12 bases between. Germline assignment: CDR1 SGHRS and CDR2 YFSETQ. The CDR3 runs 15 residues.

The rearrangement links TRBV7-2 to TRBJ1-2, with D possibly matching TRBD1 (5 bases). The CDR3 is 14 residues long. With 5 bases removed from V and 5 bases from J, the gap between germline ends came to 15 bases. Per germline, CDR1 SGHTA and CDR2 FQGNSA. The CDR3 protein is CASSRKTASYGYTF. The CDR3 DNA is TGTGCCAGCAGCCGAAAGACAGCTTCATATGGCTACACCTTC.

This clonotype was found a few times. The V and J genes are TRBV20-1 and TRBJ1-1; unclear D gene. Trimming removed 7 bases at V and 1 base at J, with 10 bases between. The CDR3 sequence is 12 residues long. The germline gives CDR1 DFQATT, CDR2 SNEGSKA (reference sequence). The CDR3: CSGGGPNTEAFF. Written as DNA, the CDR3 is TGCAGTGGAGGTGGCCCGAACACTGAAGCTTTCTTT.